This entry is about one T cell receptor delta chain. Its specificity is unknown. Extracted RNA was reverse transcribed into cDNA. CDR3 amplicons came from multiplex PCR with pooled V-gene forward and constant-region reverse primers. TCRdb reapplied CATT to the multiplex PCR reads. The data contain about 54,000 delta-chain clones, around a sixth of them singletons. CDR3 size: 19 residues. Germline-derived CDR1 and CDR2 are TSWWSYY and QGS. V was clipped by 3 bases and J by 0 bases, with 23 bases between them. The record originates from a study of Vδ1+ human thymocytes. Findings and limits, study-wide: Thymic TRG and TRD repertoires appeared highly polyclonal, with Gaussian CDR3 length distributions.

What was sequenced was Vdelta1+ gamma-delta thymocytes from the thymus. The sample's subset: FACS-sorted CD3+ TCRalphabeta- TCRVdelta1+ TCRVdelta2- thymocytes. The chain recombines TRDV1 with TRDJ1; no clear D gene. This clonotype was obtained from a boy younger than two who had congenital heart surgery. The CDR3: CALGDTLTSRYLNTDKLIF. Written as DNA, the CDR3 is TGTGCTCTTGGGGACACTCTAACGTCGAGGTATCTTAACACCGATAAACTCATCTTT.